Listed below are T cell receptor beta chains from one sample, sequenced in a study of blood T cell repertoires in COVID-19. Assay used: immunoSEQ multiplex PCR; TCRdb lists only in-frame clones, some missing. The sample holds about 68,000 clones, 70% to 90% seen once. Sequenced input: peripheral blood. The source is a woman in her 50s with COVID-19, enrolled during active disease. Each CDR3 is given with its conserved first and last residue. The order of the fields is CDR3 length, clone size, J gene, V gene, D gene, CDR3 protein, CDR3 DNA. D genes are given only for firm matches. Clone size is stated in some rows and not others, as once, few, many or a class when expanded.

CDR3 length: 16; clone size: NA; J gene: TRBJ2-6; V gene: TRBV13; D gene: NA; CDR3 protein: CASSLGWGGGANVLTF; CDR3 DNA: TGTGCCAGCAGCTTAGGTTGGGGAGGTGGGGCCAACGTCCTGACTTTC
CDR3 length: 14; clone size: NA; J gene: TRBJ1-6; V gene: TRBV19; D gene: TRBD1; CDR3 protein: CASGGGTGISPLHF; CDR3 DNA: TGTGCCAGTGGCGGCGGGACAGGGATTTCACCCCTCCACTTT
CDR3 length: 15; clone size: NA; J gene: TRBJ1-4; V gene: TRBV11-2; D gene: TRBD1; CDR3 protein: CASSLDGTGEEKLFF; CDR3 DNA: TGTGCCAGCAGCTTAGATGGGACAGGGGAAGAAAAACTGTTTTTT
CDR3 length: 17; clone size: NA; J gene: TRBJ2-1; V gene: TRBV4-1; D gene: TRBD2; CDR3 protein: CASSQDSPSGTYNEQFF; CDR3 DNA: TGCGCCAGCAGCCAAGACTCCCCTAGCGGGACCTACAATGAGCAGTTCTTC
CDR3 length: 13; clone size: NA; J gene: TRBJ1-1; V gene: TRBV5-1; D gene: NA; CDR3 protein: CASSLDWNTEAFF; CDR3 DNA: TGCGCCAGCAGCTTGGACTGGAACACTGAAGCTTTCTTT
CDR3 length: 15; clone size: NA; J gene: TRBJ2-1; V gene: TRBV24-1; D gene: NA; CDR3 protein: CATSERPSGYNEQFF; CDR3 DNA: TGTGCCACCAGTGAGCGGCCCTCCGGGTACAATGAGCAGTTCTTC
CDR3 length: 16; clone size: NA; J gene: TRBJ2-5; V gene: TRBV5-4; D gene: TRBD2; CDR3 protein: CASSSGLAAYLETQYF; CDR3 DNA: TGTGCCAGCAGCTCGGGACTAGCGGCGTATCTAGAGACCCAGTACTTC
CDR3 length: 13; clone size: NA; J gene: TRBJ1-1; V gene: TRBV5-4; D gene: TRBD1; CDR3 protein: CASSSTGVTEAFF; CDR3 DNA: TGTGCCAGCAGCTCCACAGGGGTCACTGAAGCTTTCTTT
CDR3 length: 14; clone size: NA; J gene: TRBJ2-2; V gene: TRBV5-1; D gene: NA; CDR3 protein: CASRPGLNTGELFF; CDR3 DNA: TGCGCCAGCAGACCAGGGTTGAACACCGGGGAGCTGTTTTTT
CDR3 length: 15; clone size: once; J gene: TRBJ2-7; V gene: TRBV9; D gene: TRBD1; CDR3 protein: CASSVVVTGSYEQYF; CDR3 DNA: TGTGCCAGCAGCGTAGTAGTGACAGGGTCCTACGAGCAGTACTTC
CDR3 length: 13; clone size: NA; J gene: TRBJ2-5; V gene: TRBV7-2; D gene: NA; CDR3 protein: CASSPGSLETQYF; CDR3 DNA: TGTGCCAGCAGCCCCGGGTCTCTGGAGACCCAGTACTTC
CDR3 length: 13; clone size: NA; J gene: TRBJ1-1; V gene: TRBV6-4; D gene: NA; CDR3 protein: CASSIGGNTEAFF; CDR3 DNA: TGTGCCAGCAGTATAGGGGGAAACACTGAAGCTTTCTTT
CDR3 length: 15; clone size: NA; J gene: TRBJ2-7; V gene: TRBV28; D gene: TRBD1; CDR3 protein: CASRTSVTGSYEQYF; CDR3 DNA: TGTGCCAGCAGAACCTCTGTGACAGGGTCCTACGAGCAGTACTTC
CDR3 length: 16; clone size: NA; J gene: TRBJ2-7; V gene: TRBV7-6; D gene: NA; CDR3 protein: CASSQNTRTVSYEQYF; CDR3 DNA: TGTGCCAGCAGCCAAAATACACGGACAGTTTCCTACGAGCAGTACTTC
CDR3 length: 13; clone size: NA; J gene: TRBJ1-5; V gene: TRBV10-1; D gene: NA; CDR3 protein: CASSDGQNQPQHF; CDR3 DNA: TGCGCCAGCAGTGATGGACAGAATCAGCCCCAGCATTTT
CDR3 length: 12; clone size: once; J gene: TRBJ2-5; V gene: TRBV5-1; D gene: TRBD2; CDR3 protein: CASRISGETQYF; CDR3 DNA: TGCGCCAGCAGGATTAGCGGGGAGACCCAGTACTTC
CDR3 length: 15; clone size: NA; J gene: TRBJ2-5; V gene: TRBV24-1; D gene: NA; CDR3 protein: CATSEMADIQETQYF; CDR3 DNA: TGTGCCACCAGTGAAATGGCGGATATCCAAGAGACCCAGTACTTC
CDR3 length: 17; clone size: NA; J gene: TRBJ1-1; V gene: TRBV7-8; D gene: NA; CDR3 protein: CASSALGGGILGGEAFF; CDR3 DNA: TGTGCCAGCAGCGCACTCGGCGGGGGAATTCTCGGGGGTGAAGCTTTCTTT
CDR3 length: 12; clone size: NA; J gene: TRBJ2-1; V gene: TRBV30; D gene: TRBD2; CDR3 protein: CACLAGGNEQFF; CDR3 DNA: TGTGCCTGTCTAGCGGGAGGGAATGAGCAGTTCTTC
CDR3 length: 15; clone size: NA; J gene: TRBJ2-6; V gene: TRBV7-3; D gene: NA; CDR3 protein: CASSLPGSGANVLTF; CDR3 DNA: TGTGCCAGCAGCTTACCAGGATCTGGGGCCAACGTCCTGACTTTC
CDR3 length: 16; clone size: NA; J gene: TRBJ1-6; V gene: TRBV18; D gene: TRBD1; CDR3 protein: CASSPTGTGLGSPLHF; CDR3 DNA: TGTGCCAGCTCCCCCACCGGGACAGGTCTTGGCTCACCCCTCCACTTT
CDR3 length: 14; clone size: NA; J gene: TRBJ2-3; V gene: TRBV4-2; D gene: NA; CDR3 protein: CASSQVLASDTQYF; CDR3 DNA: TGTGCCAGCAGCCAAGTTCTGGCCTCAGATACGCAGTATTTT
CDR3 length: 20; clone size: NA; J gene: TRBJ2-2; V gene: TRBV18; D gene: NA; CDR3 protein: CASSKYTGKAGGSYTGELFF; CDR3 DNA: TGTGCCAGCTCGAAGTACACAGGGAAAGCTGGTGGGTCTTACACCGGGGAGCTGTTTTTT
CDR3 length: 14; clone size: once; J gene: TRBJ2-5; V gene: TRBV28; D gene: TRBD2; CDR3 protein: CASSSAGGRETQYF; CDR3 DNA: TGTGCCAGCAGTTCAGCGGGAGGGAGGGAGACCCAGTACTTC
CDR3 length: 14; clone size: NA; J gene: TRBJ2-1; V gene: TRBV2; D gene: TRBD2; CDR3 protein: CASSEATSGGEQFF; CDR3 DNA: TGTGCCAGCAGTGAAGCGACTAGCGGGGGTGAGCAGTTCTTC
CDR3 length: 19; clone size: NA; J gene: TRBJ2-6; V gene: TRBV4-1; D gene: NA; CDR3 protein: CASSPKAQHRLSGANVLTF; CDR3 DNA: TGCGCCAGCAGCCCAAAAGCCCAACATAGACTCTCTGGGGCCAACGTCCTGACTTTC
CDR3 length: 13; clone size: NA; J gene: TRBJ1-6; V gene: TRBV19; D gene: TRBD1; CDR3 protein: CASSGTGDSPLHF; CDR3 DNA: TGTGCCAGTAGTGGGACAGGGGACTCACCCCTCCACTTT
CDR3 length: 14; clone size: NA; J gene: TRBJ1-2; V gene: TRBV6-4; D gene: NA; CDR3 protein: CASSDSLVSGHYTF; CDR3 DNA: TGTGCCAGCAGTGACTCCCTAGTGAGCGGCCACTACACCTTC
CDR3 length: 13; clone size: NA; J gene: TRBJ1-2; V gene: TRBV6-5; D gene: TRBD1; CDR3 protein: CASSNTGEGGYTF; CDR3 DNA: TGTGCCAGCAGTAACACAGGGGAAGGTGGCTACACCTTC
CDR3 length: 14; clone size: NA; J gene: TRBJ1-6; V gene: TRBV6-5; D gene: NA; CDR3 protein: CATTRAVGGSPLHF; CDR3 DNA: TGTGCCACCACCCGGGCCGTTGGAGGGTCACCCCTCCACTTT
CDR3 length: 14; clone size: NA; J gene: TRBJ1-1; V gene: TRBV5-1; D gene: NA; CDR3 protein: CASSLETGNTEAFF; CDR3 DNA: TGCGCCAGCAGCCTGGAGACAGGGAACACTGAAGCTTTCTTT
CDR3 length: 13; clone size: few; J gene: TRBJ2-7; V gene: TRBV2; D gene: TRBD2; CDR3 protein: CATGGGWDYEQYF; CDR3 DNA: TGTGCCACGGGAGGTGGGTGGGACTACGAGCAGTACTTC
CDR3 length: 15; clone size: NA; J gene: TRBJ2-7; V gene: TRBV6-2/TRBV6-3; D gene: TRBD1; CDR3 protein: CASSSKGQSSYEQYF; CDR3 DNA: TGTGCCAGCAGTTCCAAGGGACAGAGCTCCTACGAGCAGTACTTC
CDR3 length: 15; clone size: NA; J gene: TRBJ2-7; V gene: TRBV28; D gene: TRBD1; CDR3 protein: CASSSPGQAPYEQYF; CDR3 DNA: TGTGCCAGCAGTTCGCCGGGACAGGCTCCCTACGAGCAGTACTTC
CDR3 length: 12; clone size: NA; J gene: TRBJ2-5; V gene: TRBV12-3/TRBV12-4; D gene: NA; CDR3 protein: CASSLFPGTQYF; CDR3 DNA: TGTGCCAGCAGTTTGTTCCCCGGGACCCAGTACTTC
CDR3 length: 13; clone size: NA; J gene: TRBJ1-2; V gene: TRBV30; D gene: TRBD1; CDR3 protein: CAWSVGRGRVGTF; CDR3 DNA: TGTGCCTGGAGTGTAGGCAGGGGGCGAGTTGGGACCTTC
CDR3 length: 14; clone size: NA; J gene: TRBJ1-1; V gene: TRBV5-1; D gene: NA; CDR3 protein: CASSLITGNTEAFF; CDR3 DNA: TGCGCCAGCAGCTTGATCACGGGGAACACTGAAGCTTTCTTT
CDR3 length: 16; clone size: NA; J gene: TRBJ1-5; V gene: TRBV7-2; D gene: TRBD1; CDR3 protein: CASSITGTGGNQPQHF; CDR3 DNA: TGTGCCAGCAGCATTACCGGGACAGGGGGCAATCAGCCCCAGCATTTT
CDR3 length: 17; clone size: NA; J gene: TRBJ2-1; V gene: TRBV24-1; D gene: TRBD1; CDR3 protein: CATSKSGTGPSYNEQFF; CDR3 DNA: TGTGCCACCAGTAAATCCGGGACAGGCCCTTCCTACAATGAGCAGTTCTTC
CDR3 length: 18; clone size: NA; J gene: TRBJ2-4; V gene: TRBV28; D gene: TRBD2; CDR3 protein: CASSLLAGGGGAKNIQYF; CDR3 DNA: TGTGCCAGCAGTTTACTGGCGGGCGGGGGGGGAGCCAAAAACATTCAGTACTTC
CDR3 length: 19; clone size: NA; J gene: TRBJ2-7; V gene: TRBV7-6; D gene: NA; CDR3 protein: CASSLVPPHGGLSSYEQYF; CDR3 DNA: TGTGCCAGCAGCTTAGTCCCGCCCCATGGCGGACTAAGCTCCTACGAGCAGTACTTC
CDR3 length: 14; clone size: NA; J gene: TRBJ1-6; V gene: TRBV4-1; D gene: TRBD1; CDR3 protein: CASSLDRANSPLHF; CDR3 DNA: TGCGCCAGCAGCCTAGACAGGGCAAATTCACCCCTCCACTTT
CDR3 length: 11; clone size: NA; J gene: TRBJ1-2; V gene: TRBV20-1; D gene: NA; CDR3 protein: CSAREGRSVPF; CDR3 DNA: TGCAGTGCTAGAGAGGGCAGGTCGGTCCCTTTC
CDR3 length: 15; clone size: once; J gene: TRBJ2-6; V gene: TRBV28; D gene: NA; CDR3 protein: CASSPRFSGANVLTF; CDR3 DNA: TGTGCCAGCAGTCCCCGGTTCTCTGGGGCCAACGTCCTGACTTTC
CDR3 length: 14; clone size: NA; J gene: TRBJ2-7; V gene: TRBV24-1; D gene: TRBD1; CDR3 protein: CALTRGTVHYEQYF; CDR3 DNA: TGTGCCTTGACCCGAGGGACAGTTCACTACGAGCAGTACTTC
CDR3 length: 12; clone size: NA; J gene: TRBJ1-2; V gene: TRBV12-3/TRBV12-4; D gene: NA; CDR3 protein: CASSLGYVGYTF; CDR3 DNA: TGTGCCAGCAGTTTAGGTTATGTTGGCTACACCTTC
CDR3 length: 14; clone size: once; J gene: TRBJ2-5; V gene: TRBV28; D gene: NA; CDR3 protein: CASSLVAELETQYF; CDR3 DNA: TGTGCCAGCAGTTTGGTAGCGGAACTGGAGACCCAGTACTTC
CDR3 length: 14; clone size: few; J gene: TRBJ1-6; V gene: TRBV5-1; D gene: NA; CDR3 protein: CASSLAGMGSPLHF; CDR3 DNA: TGCGCCAGCAGCTTAGCCGGGATGGGTTCACCCCTCCACTTT
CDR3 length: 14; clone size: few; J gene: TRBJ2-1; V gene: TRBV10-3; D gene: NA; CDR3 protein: CATSSGQGYNEQFF; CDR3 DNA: TGTGCCACCTCATCCGGGCAGGGCTACAATGAGCAGTTCTTC
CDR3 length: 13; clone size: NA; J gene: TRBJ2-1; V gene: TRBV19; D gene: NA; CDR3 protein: CASSPHRYNEQFF; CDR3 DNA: TGTGCCAGTAGTCCCCATCGGTACAATGAGCAGTTCTTC
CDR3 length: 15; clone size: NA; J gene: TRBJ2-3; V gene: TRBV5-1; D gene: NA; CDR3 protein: CASSPPTRPTDTQYF; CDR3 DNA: TGCGCCAGCAGCCCTCCAACTAGACCCACAGATACGCAGTATTTT
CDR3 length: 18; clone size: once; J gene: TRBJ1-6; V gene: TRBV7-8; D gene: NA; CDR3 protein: CASSLRENTGTYNSPLHF; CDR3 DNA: TGTGCCAGCAGCTTAAGGGAGAACACCGGGACCTATAATTCACCCCTCCACTTT
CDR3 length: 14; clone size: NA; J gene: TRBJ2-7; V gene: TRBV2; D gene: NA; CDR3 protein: CASSDRGLSYEQYF; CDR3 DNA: TGTGCCAGCAGTGACAGGGGCCTCTCCTACGAGCAGTACTTC
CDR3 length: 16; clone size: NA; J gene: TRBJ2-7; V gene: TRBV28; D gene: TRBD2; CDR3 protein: CASSSRTSGKRYEQYF; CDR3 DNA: TGTGCCAGCAGTTCCCGGACTAGCGGGAAGAGGTACGAGCAGTACTTC
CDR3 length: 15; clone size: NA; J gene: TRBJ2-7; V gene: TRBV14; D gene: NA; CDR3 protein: CASSPLGGLSYEQYF; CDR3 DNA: TGTGCCAGCAGCCCATTGGGCGGACTCTCCTACGAGCAGTACTTC
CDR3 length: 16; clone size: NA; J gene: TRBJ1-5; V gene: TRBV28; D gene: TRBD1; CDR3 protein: CASSLSGTGGSQPQHF; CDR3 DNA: TGTGCCAGCAGTTTATCGGGGACAGGGGGCTCTCAGCCCCAGCATTTT
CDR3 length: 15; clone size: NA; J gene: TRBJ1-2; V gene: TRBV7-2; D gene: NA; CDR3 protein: CASSSTLSRTYGYTF; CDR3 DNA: TGTGCCAGCAGCTCAACCCTGAGTAGAACCTATGGCTACACCTTC